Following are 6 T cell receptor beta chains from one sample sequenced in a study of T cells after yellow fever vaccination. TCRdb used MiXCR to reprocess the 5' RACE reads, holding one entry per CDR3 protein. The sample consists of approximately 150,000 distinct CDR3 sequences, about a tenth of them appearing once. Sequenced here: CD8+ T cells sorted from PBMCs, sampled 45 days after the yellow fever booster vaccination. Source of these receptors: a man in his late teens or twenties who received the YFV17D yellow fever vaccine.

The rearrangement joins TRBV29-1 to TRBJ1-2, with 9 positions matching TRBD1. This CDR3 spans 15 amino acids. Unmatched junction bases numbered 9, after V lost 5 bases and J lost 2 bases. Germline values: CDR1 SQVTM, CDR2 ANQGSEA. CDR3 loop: CSVFEATGGNYGYTF. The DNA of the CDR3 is TGCAGCGTTTTCGAGGCGACAGGGGGAAACTATGGCTACACCTTC.

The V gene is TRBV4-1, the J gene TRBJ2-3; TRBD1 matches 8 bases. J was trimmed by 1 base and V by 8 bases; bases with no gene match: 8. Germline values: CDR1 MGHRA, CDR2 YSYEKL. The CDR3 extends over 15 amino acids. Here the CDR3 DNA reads TGCGCCAGCGACGATGTGGGACAGGGCACAGATACGCAGTATTTT. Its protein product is CASDDVGQGTDTQYF.

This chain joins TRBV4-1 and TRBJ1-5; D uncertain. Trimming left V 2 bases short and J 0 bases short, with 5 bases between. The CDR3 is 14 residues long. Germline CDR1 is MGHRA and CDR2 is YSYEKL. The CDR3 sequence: CASSQWASNQPQHF. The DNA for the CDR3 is TGCGCCAGCAGCCAATGGGCTAGCAATCAGCCCCAGCATTTT.

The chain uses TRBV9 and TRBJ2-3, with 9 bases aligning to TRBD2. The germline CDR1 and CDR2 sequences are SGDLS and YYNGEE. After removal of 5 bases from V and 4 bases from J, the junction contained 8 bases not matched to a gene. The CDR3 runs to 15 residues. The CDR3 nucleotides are TGTGCCAGCAGTGATAGCGGGGGTCGGGCAGATACGCAGTATTTT. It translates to CASSDSGGRADTQYF.

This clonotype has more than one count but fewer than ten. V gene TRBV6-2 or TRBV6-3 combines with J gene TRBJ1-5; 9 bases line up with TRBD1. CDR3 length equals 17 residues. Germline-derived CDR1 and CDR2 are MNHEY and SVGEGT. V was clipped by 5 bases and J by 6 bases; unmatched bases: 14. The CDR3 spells CASSLFRDREGVQPQHF. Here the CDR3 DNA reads TGTGCCAGCAGTCTCTTCCGGGACAGGGAAGGGGTTCAGCCCCAGCATTTT.

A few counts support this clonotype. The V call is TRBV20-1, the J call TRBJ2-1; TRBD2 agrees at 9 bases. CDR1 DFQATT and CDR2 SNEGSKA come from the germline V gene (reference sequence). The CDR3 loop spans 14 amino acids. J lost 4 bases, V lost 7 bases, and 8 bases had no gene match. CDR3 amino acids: CSGRRAGGYNEQFF. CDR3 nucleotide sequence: TGCAGTGGCCGTCGAGCGGGGGGTTACAATGAGCAGTTCTTC.